This T cell receptor (beta chain) is drawn from a study of CD8 T cells in ankylosing spondylitis. Findings and caveats of the study: Ankylosing spondylitis blood seemed to carry a telltale TCR beta motif made of about 8 highly homologous variants.

A note on this clonotype: The antigen is unknown.

TCRdb independently ran MiXCR on the 5' RACE reads; one entry per CDR3 protein. The sample shows some 300,000 distinct CDR3 sequences, less than 25% of them seen only once. The clonotype comes from a female donor with ankylosing spondylitis or in good health (not recorded which). The specimen was blood, either unsorted or a sorted T cell fraction (not recorded which).

CDR3 bases: TGTGCCAGCCAGAGGACAGCGGGTTTCTCCGAGCAGTACTTC. Translating gives CASQRTAGFSEQYF. The J gene is TRBJ2-7, the V gene TRBV12-3 or TRBV12-4; possibly TRBD1 or TRBD2 for D (6 bases each). There are 14 residues in the CDR3. V was clipped by 8 bases and J by 6 bases, with 20 bases between them.